The entry below describes one T cell receptor beta chain. This sample was included in a study of OX40 agonist ivuxolimab in advanced cancers. Autoimmune disease history or systemic immunosuppression barred patients. Assay: immunoSEQ multiplex PCR; the TCRdb copy retains only in-frame clones and omits some. The sample has 50,000 or so clones, about nine tenths seen once; the top ten hold around 7%. The TCR originated in an adult with an advanced solid tumor such as melanoma, head and neck, liver or kidney cancer. This specimen consisted of CD4+ or CD8+ T cells sorted from blood, obtained in a trial of the OX40 agonist ivuxolimab.

CDR3 sequence reads: CASSLLRGYTEAFF. CDR3 bases: TGCGCCAGCAGTCTCCTAAGGGGTTACACTGAAGCTTTCTTT. This rearrangement joins TRBV5-1 to TRBJ1-1, with D possibly TRBD1 on 5 matching bases. Germline CDR1 SGHRS, CDR2 YFSETQ. The CDR3 contains 14 residues. V lost 5 bases, J lost 3 bases, and 14 bases lay in between.